This section outlines one TCR beta chain sequence together with its context. This sample is drawn from a study of CXCR3-negative and CXCR3-positive naive CD8 T cells. cDNA libraries for TRB were generated by 5' RACE incorporating UMI labels. TCRdb reprocessed the 5' RACE reads and reports one entry per CDR3 protein, with no DNA. In total, the table holds fewer than 50,000 distinct CDR3 sequences. Sequences were obtained from naive CXCR3- CD8+ T cells from blood. Subset noted: CD45RO-CCR7+CD27+CD95- naive CD8+ T cells lacking CXCR3 (TNR3-). This receptor was taken from a human donor in good health. Some clones in this sample may be carry-over from other donors' samples.

CDR3 residues: CASSFRQGYNEQFF. This chain connects TRBV27 to TRBJ2-1; as DNA is missing, the TRBD1 call by TCRdb cannot be tested. The CDR3 runs 14 residues. CDR1 is MNHEY and CDR2 is SMNVEV in the germline V gene (reference sequence).